This section outlines one T cell receptor beta chain sequence together with its context. The CDR3 is made up of 14 amino acids. Germline values: CDR1 KGHSY, CDR2 FQNENV. The V end lost 0 bases, the J end lost 8 bases, and 13 bases lay between the germline ends. The sample belongs to a study of siplizumab effects on memory and regulatory T cells. Using immunoSEQ multiplex PCR, the repertoire was profiled, and TCRdb retains in-frame clones only, with some absent. The sample carries 87,000 or so clones, around 94% recorded once. The sample comprised non-Treg CD4+ T cells sorted from blood. This TCR came from a human donor in good health. The chain uses TRBV16 and TRBJ1-1; D might be TRBD1 (5 bases). The CDR3 is CASSQSGGVGEAFF. CDR3 coding DNA: TGTGCCAGCAGCCAATCCGGGGGAGTCGGCGAAGCTTTCTTT.